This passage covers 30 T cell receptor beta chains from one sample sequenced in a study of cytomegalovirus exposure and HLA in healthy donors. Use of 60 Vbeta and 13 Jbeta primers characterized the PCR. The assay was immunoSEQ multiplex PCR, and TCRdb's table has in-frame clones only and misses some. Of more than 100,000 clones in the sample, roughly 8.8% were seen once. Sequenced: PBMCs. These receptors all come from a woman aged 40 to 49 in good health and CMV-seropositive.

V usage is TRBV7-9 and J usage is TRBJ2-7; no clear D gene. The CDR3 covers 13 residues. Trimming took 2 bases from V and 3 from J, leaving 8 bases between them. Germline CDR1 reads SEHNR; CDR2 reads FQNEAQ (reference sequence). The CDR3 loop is CASSLSVSYEQYF. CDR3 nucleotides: TGTGCCAGCAGCTTATCGGTGAGCTACGAGCAGTACTTC.

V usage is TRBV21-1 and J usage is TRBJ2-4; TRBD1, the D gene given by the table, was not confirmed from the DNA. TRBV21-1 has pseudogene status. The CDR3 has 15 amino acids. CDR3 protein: CASSKASGGVGIQYF. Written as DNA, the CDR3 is TGTGCCAGCAGCAAAGCCTCAGGGGGCGTAGGCATTCAGTACTTC.

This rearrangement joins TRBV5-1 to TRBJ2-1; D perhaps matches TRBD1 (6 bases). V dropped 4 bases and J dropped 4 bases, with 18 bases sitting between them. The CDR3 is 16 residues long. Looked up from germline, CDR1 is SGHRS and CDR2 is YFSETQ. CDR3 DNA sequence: TGCGCCAGCAGCGCAATTACAGGGATGGGGTACAATGAGCAGTTCTTC. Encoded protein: CASSAITGMGYNEQFF. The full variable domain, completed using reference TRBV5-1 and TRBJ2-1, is KAGVTQTPRYLIKTRGQQVTLSCSPISGHRSVSWYQQTPGQGLQFLFEYFSETQRNKGNFPGRFSGRQFSNSRSEMNVSTLELGDSALYLCASSAITGMGYNEQFFGPGTRLTVL.

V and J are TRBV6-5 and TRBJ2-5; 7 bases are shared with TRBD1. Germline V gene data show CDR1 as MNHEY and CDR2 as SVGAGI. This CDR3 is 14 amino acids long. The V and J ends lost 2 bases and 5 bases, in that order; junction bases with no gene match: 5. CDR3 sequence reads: CASSYTLQGETQYF. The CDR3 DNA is TGTGCCAGCAGTTACACCCTACAGGGGGAGACCCAGTACTTC.

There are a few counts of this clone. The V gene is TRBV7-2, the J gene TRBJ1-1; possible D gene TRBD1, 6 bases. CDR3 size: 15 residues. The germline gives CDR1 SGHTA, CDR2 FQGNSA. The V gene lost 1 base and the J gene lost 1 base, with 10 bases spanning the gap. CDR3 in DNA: TGTGCCAGCAGCTTAGGGCCCAGGGGGAACACTGAAGCTTTCTTT. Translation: CASSLGPRGNTEAFF.

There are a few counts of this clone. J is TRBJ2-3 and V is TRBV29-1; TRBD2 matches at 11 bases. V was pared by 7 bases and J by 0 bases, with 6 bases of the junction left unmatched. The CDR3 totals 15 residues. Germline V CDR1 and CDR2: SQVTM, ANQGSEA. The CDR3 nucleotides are TGCAGCGCTTCTACTAGCGGGGGTAGCACAGATACGCAGTATTTT. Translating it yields CSASTSGGSTDTQYF.

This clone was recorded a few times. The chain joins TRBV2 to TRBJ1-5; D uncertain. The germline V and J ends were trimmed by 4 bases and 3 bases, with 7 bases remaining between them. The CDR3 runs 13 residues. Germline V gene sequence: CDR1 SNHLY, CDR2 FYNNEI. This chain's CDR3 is CASSVEDNQPQHF. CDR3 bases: TGTGCCAGCAGTGTTGAGGACAATCAGCCCCAGCATTTT.

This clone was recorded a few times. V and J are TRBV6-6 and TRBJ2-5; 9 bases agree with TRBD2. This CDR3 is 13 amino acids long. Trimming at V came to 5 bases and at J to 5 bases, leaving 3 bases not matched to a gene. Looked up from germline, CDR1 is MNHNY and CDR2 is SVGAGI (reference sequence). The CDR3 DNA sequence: TGTGCCAGCAGTCTAGCGGGGTGGGAGACCCAGTACTTC. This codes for CASSLAGWETQYF.

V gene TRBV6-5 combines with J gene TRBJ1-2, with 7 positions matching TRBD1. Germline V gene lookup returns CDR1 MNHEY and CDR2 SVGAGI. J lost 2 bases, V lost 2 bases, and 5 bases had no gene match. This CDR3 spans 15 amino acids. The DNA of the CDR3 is TGTGCCAGCAGTTACCTTGACAGGGACAACTATGGCTACACCTTC. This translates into CASSYLDRDNYGYTF.

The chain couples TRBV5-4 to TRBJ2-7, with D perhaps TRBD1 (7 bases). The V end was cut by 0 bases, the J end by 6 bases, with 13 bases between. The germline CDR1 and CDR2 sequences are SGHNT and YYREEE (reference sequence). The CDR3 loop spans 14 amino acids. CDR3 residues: CASSLGAGGGEQYF. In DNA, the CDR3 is TGTGCCAGCAGCTTGGGGGCAGGGGGAGGCGAGCAGTACTTC.

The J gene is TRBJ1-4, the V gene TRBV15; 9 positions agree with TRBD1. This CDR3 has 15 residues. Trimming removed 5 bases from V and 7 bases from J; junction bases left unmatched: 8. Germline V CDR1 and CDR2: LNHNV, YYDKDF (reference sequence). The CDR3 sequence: CATSFQQGAGEKLFF. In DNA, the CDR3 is TGTGCCACCAGCTTCCAACAGGGGGCGGGTGAAAAACTGTTTTTT.

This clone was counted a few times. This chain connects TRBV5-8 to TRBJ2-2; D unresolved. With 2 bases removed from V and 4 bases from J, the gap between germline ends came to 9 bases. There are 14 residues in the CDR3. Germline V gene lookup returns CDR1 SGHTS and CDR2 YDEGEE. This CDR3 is CASSFLSFTGELFF. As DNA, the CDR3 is TGTGCCAGCAGCTTCTTGAGCTTCACCGGGGAGCTGTTTTTT.

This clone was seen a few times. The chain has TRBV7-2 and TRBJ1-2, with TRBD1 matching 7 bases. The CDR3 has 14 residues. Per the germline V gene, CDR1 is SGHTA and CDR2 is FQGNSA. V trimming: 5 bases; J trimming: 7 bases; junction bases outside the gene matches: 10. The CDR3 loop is CASSTDREISGYTF. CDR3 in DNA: TGTGCCAGCAGCACAGACAGGGAGATCAGTGGCTACACCTTC.

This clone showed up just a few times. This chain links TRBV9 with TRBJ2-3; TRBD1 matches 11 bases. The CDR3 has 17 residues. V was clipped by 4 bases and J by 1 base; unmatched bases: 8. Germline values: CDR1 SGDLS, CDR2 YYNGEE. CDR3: CASSPQGTGGGTDTQYF. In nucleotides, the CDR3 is TGTGCCAGCAGCCCCCAGGGGACAGGGGGAGGCACAGATACGCAGTATTTT.

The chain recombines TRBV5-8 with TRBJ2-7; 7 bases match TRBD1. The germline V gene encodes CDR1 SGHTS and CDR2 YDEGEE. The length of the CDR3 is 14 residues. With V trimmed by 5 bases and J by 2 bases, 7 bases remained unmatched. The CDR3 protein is CASSVNRGAYEQYF. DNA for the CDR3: TGTGCCAGCAGTGTTAACAGGGGAGCCTACGAGCAGTACTTC.

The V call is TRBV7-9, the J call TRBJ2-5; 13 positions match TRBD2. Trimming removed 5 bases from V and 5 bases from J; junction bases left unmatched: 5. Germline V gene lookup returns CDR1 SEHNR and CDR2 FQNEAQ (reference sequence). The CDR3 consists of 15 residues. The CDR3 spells CASSTALAGGETQYF. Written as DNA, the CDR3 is TGTGCCAGCAGCACCGCACTAGCGGGGGGGGAGACCCAGTACTTC.

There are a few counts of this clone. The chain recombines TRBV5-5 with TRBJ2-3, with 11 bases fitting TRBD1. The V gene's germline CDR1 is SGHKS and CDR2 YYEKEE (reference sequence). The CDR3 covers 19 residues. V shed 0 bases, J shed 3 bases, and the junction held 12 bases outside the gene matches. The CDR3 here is CASSLGGWGRDRGTDTQYF. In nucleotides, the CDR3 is TGTGCCAGCAGCTTGGGGGGGTGGGGCCGGGACAGGGGGACAGATACGCAGTATTTT.

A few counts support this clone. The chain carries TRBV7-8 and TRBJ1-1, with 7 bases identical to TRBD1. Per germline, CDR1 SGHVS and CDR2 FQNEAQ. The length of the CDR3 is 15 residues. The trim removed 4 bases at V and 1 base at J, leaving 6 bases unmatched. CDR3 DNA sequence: TGTGCCAGCAGCTCGCGCAGGGGGGAGAACACTGAAGCTTTCTTT. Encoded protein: CASSSRRGENTEAFF.

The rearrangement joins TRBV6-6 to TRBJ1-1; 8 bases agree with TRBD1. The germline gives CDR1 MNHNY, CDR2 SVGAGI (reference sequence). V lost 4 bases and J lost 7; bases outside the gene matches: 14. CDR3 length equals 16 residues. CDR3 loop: CASSSPVEPGGIEAFF. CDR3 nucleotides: TGTGCCAGCAGTTCTCCTGTGGAACCAGGGGGCATTGAAGCTTTCTTT.

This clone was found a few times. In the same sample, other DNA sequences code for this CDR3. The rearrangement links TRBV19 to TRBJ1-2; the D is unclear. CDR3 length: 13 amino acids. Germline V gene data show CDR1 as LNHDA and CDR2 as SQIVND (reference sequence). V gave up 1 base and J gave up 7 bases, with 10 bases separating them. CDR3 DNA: TGTGCCAGTAGTATAGGTCCGGGTTCTGGCTACACCTTC. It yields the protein CASSIGPGSGYTF. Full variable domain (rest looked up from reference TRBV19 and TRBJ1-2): DGGITQSPKYLFRKEGQNVTLSCEQNLNHDAMYWYRQDPGQGLRLIYYSQIVNDFQKGDIAEGYSVSREKKESFPLTVTSAQKNPTAFYLCASSIGPGSGYTFGSGTRLTVV.

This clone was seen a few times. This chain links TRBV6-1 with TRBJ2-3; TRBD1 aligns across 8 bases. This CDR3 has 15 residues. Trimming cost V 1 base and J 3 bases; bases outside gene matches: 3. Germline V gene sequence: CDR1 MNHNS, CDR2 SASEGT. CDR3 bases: TGTGCCAGCAGTGAAGGGACAGGGCGTACAGATACGCAGTATTTT. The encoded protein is CASSEGTGRTDTQYF.

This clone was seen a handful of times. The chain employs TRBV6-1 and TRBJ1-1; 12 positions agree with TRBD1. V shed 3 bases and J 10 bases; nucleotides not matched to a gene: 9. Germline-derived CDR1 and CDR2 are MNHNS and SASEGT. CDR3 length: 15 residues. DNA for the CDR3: TGTGCCAGCAGTGATATGGGGACAGGGGGCCGGGTAGCTTTCTTT. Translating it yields CASSDMGTGGRVAFF.

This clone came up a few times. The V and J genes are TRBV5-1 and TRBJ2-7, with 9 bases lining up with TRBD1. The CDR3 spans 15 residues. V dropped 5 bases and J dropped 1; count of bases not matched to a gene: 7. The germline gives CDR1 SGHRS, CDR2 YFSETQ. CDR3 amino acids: CASSPPGQGSYEQYF. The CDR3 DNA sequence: TGCGCCAGCAGTCCCCCGGGACAGGGATCCTACGAGCAGTACTTC. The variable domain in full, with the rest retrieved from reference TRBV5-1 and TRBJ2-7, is KAGVTQTPRYLIKTRGQQVTLSCSPISGHRSVSWYQQTPGQGLQFLFEYFSETQRNKGNFPGRFSGRQFSNSRSEMNVSTLELGDSALYLCASSPPGQGSYEQYFGPGTRLTVT.

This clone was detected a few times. Here the CDR3 DNA reads TGTGCCAGCAGCTCCCCGGGACTAGGCTTCCTGTTTTTT. It yields the protein CASSSPGLGFLFF. The gene calls are TRBV7-2 and TRBJ2-2, with TRBD2 identical over 8 bases. The V and J ends lost 4 bases and 14 bases, in that order; junction bases with no gene match: 9. The CDR3 contains 13 residues. Germline CDR1 reads SGHTA; CDR2 reads FQGNSA.

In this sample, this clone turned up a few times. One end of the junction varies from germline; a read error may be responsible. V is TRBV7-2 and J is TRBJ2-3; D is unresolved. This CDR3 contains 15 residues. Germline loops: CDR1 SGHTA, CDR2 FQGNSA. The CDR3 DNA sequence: TGTGCCAGCAGCCCAAGCCAGTCGTACACAGATAAGCAGTATTTT. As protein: CASSPSQSYTDKQYF.

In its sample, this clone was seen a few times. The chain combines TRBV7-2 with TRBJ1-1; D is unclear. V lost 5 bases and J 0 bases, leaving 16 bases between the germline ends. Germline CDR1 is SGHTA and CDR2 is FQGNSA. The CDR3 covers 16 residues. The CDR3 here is CASSPHLENLNTEAFF. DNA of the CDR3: TGTGCCAGCAGCCCCCATTTGGAGAATCTGAACACTGAAGCTTTCTTT.

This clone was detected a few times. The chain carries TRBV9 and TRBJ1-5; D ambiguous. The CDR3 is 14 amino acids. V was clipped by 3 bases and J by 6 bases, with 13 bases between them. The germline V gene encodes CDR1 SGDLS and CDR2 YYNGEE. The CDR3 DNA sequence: TGTGCCAGCAGCGAATACCCCGAGGCTCAGCCCCAGCATTTT. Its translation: CASSEYPEAQPQHF. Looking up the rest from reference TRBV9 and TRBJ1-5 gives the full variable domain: DSGVTQTPKHLITATGQRVTLRCSPRSGDLSVYWYQQSLDQGLQFLIQYYNGEERAKGNILERFSAQQFPDLHSELNLSSLELGDSALYFCASSEYPEAQPQHFGDGTRLSIL.

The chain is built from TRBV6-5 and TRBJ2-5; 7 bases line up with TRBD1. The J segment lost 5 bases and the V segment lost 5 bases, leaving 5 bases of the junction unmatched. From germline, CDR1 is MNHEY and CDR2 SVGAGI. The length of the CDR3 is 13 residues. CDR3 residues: CASSMTGMETQYF. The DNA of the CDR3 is TGTGCCAGCAGTATGACAGGGATGGAGACCCAGTACTTC.

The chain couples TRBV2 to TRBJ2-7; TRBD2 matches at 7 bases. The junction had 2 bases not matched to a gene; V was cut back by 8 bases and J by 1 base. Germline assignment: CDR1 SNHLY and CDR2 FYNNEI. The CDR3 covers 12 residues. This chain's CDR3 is CASGRESYEQYF. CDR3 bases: TGTGCCAGCGGGAGGGAGTCCTACGAGCAGTACTTC.

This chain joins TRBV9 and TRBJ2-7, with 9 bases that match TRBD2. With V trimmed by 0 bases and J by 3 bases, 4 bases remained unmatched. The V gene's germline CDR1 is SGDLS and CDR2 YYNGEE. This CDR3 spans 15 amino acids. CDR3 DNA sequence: TGTGCCAGCAGCGTAGGGGGTAGCGGGGGCTACGAGCAGTACTTC. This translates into CASSVGGSGGYEQYF. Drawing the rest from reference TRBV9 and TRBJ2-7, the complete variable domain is DSGVTQTPKHLITATGQRVTLRCSPRSGDLSVYWYQQSLDQGLQFLIQYYNGEERAKGNILERFSAQQFPDLHSELNLSSLELGDSALYFCASSVGGSGGYEQYFGPGTRLTVT.